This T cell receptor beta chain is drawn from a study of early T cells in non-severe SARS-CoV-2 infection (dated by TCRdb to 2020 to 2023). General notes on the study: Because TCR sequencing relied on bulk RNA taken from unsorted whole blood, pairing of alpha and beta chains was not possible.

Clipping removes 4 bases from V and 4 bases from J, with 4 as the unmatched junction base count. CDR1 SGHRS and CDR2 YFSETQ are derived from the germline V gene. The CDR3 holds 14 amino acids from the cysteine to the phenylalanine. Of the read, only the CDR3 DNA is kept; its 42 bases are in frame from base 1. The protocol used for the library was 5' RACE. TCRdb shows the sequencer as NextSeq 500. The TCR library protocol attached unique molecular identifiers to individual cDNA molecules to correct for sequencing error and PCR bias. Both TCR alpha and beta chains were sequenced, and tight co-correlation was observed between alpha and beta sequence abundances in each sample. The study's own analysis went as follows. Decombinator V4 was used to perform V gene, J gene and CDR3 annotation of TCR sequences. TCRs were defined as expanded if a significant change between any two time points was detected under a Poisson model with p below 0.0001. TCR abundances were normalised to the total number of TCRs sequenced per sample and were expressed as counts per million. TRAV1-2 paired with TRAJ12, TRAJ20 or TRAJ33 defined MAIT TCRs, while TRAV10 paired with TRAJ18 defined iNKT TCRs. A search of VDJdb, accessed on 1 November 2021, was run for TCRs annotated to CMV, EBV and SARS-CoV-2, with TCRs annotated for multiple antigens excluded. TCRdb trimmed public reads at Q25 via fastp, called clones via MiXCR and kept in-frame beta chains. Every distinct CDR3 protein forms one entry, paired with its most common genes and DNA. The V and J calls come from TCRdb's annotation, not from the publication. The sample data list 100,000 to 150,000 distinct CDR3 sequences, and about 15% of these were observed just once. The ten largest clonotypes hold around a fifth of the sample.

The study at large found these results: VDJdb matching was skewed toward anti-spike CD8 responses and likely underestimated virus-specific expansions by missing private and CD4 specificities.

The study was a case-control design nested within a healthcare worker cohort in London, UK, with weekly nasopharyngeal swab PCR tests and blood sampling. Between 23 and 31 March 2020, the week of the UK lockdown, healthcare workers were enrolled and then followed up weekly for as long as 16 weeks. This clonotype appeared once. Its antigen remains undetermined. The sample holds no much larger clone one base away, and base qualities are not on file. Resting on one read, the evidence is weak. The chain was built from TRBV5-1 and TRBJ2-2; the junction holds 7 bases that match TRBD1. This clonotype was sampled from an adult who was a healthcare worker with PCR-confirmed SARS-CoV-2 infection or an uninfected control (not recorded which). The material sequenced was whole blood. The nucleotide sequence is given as TGCGCCAGCAGCACGGGACAGAGCACCGGGGAGCTGTTTTTT. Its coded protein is CASSTGQSTGELFF.